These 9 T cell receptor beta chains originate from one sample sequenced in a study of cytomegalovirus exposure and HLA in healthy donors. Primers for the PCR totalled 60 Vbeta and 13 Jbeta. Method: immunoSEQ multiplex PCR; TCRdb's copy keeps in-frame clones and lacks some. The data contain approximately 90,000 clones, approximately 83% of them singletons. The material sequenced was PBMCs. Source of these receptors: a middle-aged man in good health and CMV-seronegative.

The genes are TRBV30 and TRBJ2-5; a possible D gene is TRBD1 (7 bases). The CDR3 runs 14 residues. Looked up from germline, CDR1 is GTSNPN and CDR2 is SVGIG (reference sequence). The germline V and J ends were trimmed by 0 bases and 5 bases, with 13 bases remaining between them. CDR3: CAWSVRPGGETQYF. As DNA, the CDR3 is TGTGCCTGGAGTGTACGTCCAGGGGGGGAGACCCAGTACTTC.

The CDR3 region is CSVELFRDKQETQYF. In DNA form, the CDR3 reads TGCAGCGTGGAATTATTCCGGGACAAACAAGAGACCCAGTACTTC. J is TRBJ2-5 and V is TRBV29-1, with D possibly TRBD1 on 6 matching bases. V was cut by 6 bases and J by 2 bases, with 19 bases left in between. The CDR3 extends over 15 amino acids. CDR1 is SQVTM, CDR2 ANQGSEA, per germline.

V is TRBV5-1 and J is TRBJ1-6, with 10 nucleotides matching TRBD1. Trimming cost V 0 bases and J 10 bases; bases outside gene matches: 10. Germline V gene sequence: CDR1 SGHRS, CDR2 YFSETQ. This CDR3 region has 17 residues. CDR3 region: CASSLDDGDRGGSPLHF. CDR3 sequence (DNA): TGCGCCAGCAGCTTGGATGATGGGGACAGGGGAGGATCACCCCTCCACTTT.

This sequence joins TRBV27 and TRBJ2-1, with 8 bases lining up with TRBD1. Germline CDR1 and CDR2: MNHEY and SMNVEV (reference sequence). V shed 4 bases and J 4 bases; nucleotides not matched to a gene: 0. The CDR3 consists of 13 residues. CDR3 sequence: CASSWDRYNEQFF. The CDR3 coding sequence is TGTGCCAGCAGTTGGGACAGGTACAATGAGCAGTTCTTC.

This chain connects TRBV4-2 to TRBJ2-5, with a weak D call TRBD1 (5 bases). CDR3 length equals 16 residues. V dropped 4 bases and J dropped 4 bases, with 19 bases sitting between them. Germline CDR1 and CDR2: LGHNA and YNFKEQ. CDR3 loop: CASSPRGQGKVETQYF. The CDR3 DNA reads TGTGCCAGCAGCCCCCGAGGTCAGGGTAAAGTAGAGACCCAGTACTTC.

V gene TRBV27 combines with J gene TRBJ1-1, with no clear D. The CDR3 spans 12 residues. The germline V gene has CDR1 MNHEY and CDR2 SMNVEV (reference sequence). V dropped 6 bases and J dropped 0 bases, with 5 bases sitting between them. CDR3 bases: TGTGCCAGCAGGACATTGAACACTGAAGCTTTCTTT. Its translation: CASRTLNTEAFF.

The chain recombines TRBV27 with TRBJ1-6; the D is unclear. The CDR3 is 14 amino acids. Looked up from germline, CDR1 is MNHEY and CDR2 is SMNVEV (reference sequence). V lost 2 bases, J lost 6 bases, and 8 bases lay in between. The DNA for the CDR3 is TGTGCCAGCAGTTTAGTAGGGAGTAATTCACCCCTCCACTTT. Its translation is CASSLVGSNSPLHF.

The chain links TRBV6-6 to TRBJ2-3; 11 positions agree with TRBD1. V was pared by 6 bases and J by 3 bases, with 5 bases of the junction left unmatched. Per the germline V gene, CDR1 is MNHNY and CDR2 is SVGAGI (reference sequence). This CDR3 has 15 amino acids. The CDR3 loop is CASSFGQGATDTQYF. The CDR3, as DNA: TGTGCCAGCAGCTTCGGACAGGGGGCAACAGATACGCAGTATTTT.

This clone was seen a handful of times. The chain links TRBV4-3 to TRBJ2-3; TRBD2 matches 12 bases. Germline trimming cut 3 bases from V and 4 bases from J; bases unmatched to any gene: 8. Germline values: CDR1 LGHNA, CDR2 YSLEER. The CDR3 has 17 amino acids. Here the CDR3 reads CASSQDSSGGVSDTQYF. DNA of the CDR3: TGCGCCAGCAGCCAGGATTCTAGCGGGGGGGTCTCAGATACGCAGTATTTT.